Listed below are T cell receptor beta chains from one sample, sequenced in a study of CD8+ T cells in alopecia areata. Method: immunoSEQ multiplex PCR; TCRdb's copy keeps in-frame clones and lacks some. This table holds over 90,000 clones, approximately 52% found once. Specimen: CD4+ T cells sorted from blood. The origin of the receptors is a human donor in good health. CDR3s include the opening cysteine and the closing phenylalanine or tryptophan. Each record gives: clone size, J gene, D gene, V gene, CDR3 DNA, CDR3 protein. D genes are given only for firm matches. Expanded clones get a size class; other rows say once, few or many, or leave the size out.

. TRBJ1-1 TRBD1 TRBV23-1 TGCGCCAGCAGTTACAGGGGATGGACTGAAGCTTTCTTT CASSYRGWTEAFF
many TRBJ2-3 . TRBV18 TGTGCCAGCTCACCGGGACTCTCCACGGCAGATACGCAGTATTTT CASSPGLSTADTQYF
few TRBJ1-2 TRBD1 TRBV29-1 TGCAGCGTTGAGACAGGGGGCTGGATGCGTGGCTACACCTTC CSVETGGWMRGYTF
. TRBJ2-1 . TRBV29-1 TGCAGCACGGCCGGGACACCCTACAATGAGCAGTTCTTC CSTAGTPYNEQFF
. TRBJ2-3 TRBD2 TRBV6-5 TGTGCCAGCAGTTACTCGAGTCTAGCGGGAGATACGCAGTATTTT CASSYSSLAGDTQYF
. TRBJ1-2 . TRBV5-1 TGCGCCAGCAGCTTGGGAGAGGCAGGGGACTACACCTTC CASSLGEAGDYTF
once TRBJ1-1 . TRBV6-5 TGTGCCAGCACCAACTGGGGCCTCTCAACTTTCTTT CASTNWGLSTFF
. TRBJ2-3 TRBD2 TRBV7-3 TGTGCCAGCAGCTTAGGGGGACTAGCTGCAGATACGCAGTATTTT CASSLGGLAADTQYF
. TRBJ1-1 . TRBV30 TGTGCCTGGAGTTCACTCGGGATAGCGAACACTGAAGCTTTCTTT CAWSSLGIANTEAFF
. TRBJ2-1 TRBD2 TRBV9 TGTGCCAGCAGCGTCCTCGGCGGGGGGCAGCAGTTCTTC CASSVLGGGQQFF
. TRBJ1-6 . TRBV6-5 TGTGCCAGCAGTCCAACTAGACCGCTTGGCTCACCCCTCCACTTT CASSPTRPLGSPLHF
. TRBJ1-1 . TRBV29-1 TGCAGCGTTGGGGGCCAAATGAACACTGAAGCTTTCTTT CSVGGQMNTEAFF
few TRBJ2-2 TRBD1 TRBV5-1 TGCGCCAGCAGACGACAGGGAAACACCGGGGAGCTGTTTTTT CASRRQGNTGELFF
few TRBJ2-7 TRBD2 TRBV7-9 TGTGCCAGCAGCAAAGGACTAGCGAGATCCTACGAGCAGTACTTC CASSKGLARSYEQYF
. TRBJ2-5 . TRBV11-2 TGTGCCAGCAGCCAGGCGTACCACCGGGGGGAGACCCAGTACTTC CASSQAYHRGETQYF
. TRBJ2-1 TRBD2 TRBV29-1 TGCAGCGCGGGGCGGACTAGCGGGGAGTCCTACAATGAGCAGTTCTTC CSAGRTSGESYNEQFF
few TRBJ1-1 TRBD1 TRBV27 TGTGCCAGCTGGACACCGGACAGGATGGGCGCTGAAGCTTTCTTT CASWTPDRMGAEAFF
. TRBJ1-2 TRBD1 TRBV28 TGTGCCAGCGAGACAGGGGGCCGATATGGCTACACCTTC CASETGGRYGYTF
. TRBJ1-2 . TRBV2 TGTGCCAGCAGTGAATCAAGGGTGGGCGGATCCCCCGCCTATGGCTACACCTTC CASSESRVGGSPAYGYTF
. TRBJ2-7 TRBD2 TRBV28 TGTGCCAGCAGTTTATCCTCTAGCGGAGCCTACGAGCAGTACTTC CASSLSSSGAYEQYF
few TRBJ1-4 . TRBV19 TGTGCCAGTAGTAACGTAGAAGGAGAAAAACTGTTTTTT CASSNVEGEKLFF
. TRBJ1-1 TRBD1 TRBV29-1 TGCAGCGGCAATGCGAGGGGGCCCCTCGGTGAAGCTTTCTTT CSGNARGPLGEAFF
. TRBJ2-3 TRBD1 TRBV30 TGTGCCTGGAGCCCGGGGACAGGGGTTTTCCGCACAGATACGCAGTATTTT CAWSPGTGVFRTDTQYF
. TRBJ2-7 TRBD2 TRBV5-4 TGTGCCAGCAGCTTCGGGGGGAACCCCTACGAGCAGTACTTC CASSFGGNPYEQYF